This T cell receptor (beta chain) came from a study of blood T cell repertoires in COVID-19 (dated by TCRdb to 2020 to 2021). About the full investigation: Samples covering the acute and convalescent phases of COVID-19 were provided by collaborators in the United States, Italy and Spain. The prospective study material was composed of cDNA or gDNA derived from T cells, B-cell-depleted T cells, or PBMCs. Deeply sampled blood TCRbeta repertoires from subjects exposed to, actively infected with, or recovered from COVID-19 were included in the dataset. The repertoires were made available in a free public database intended to serve as a resource for research on the immune response to SARS-CoV-2. The samples were drawn from two sources: the first 160 participants of the ongoing ImmuneRACE study, and 950 to 1,500 subjects contributed by 6 global collaborators. Nearly every sample came with metadata listing a de-identified subject ID, COVID-19 status, age in years and sex. Where available, HLA class I and class II types were taken from metadata supplied by the sample provider and were not determined by assay-based typing.

Reading the germline V gene (reference sequence) gives CDR1 MNHEY and CDR2 SMNVEV. The CDR3 runs 14 residues from the cysteine to the phenylalanine. The retained sequence is limited to the CDR3, 42 bases, with the frame set at the first base. A distance of 7 bases separates the germline ends of V and J, which lose 1 base and 0 bases respectively. Whole blood was collected in K2EDTA tubes by collaborating institutions according to the institutions' own protocols. For TCRbeta analysis, collaborators shipped samples in one of three forms: frozen whole blood, isolated PBMCs, or DNA extracted from either of those sample types. Results and caveats for the whole study, not just this receptor: Clinical and demographic metadata were provided uncurated, with the amount varying by source and participant.

TCRbeta CDR3 regions were amplified from genomic DNA using the immunoSEQ Assay, a bias-controlled multiplex PCR. The study's processing was this. Nucleated cell counts per sample were estimated from amplification of reference gene primers within the assay. To quantify the absolute abundance of each unique TCRbeta CDR3 rearrangement, sequence reads were collapsed and filtered. For each sample, productive Simpson clonality was calculated as the square root of Simpson's diversity index over productive rearrangements. TCRdb took this table from immuneACCESS and kept in-frame rearrangements with V and J called. Such tables lack part of the clones; where checked against another copy, unresolved V genes explain under half of the gap, and the rest is unexplained. V, J and clone size are taken as reported in that table, and D and trimming were inferred from the DNA itself. Here the sample has a few hundred thousand clones; approximately 81% occur a single time. 2.5% to 3.5% of the sample comes from the top ten.

Concerning this clone: Its antigen is still unknown. Nothing much larger sits one base from this clone, and base qualities are not available.

The sequence was collected from a woman aged 18-30 years with acute or convalescent COVID-19. The rearranged segments are TRBV27 and TRBJ2-7; no D gene call is confident. Sequenced input: peripheral blood. CDR3 sequence: CASSLFSSSYEQYF. The DNA is as follows: TGTGCCAGCAGTTTATTTAGTTCCTCCTACGAGCAGTACTTC.